The 29 T cell receptor beta chains presented below share a single source sample, sequenced in a study of blood T cell repertoires in COVID-19. Profiling relied on immunoSEQ multiplex PCR, and the TCRdb table lists in-frame clones only, not all of them. Of 240,000 or so clones in the sample, 86% were seen once. Sequenced input: peripheral blood. The receptors were gathered from a man aged 60 to 69 with acute or convalescent COVID-19.

This clone showed up just a few times. This sequence joins TRBV7-2 and TRBJ1-4; a weak D match, TRBD1 (6 bases). The germline gives CDR1 SGHTA, CDR2 FQGNSA. V was trimmed by 5 bases and J by 3 bases, leaving 16 bases between them. The CDR3 covers 16 residues. The CDR3 protein is CASSPSGGLANEKLFF. The CDR3 coding sequence is TGTGCCAGCAGCCCGAGCGGGGGGCTGGCTAATGAAAAACTGTTTTTT.

The V call is TRBV18, the J call TRBJ1-1; 8 nucleotides match TRBD1. Germline lookup yields CDR1 KGHSH and CDR2 LQKENI. V was pared by 3 bases and J by 3 bases, with 9 bases of the junction left unmatched. CDR3 length: 16 residues. CDR3 sequence reads: CASSPDYDRGDTEAFF. CDR3 nucleotide sequence: TGTGCCAGCTCACCTGATTACGACAGGGGCGACACTGAAGCTTTCTTT.

This clone was recorded once. This chain uses TRBV28 with TRBJ2-5; 8 bases agree with TRBD1. Germline V gene data show CDR1 as MDHEN and CDR2 as SYDVKM. The junction had 6 bases not matched to a gene; V was cut back by 4 bases and J by 5 bases. The CDR3 has 14 amino acids. CDR3 amino acids: CASSYLQGAETQYF. CDR3 DNA sequence: TGTGCCAGCAGTTACCTTCAGGGGGCCGAGACCCAGTACTTC.

The chain is built from TRBV7-2 and TRBJ1-3; possible D gene TRBD1, 6 bases. Trimming stripped 6 bases from V and 4 bases from J, with 19 bases between. CDR1 SGHTA and CDR2 FQGNSA come from the germline V gene. The CDR3 spans 16 residues. The CDR3 DNA follows: TGTGCCAGCAGTCCAGGGGCGCTCTCTGCCGGAAACACCATATATTTT. Its translation is CASSPGALSAGNTIYF.

This clone was observed a single time. The CDR3 protein is CASSFLIRDRDEKLFF. CDR3 coding DNA: TGTGCCAGCAGTTTCTTAATCCGGGACAGGGATGAAAAACTGTTTTTT. The V call is TRBV28, the J call TRBJ1-4; 9 bases map to TRBD1. Trimming removed 3 bases from V and 6 bases from J; junction bases left unmatched: 8. Germline values: CDR1 MDHEN, CDR2 SYDVKM. The CDR3 runs 16 residues.

This rearrangement joins TRBV11-2 to TRBJ2-2; tentative D call: TRBD2 (6 bases). CDR3 size: 15 residues. V was trimmed by 4 bases and J by 6 bases, leaving 15 bases between them. Germline V CDR1 and CDR2: SGHAT, FQNNGV. The CDR3 is CASSYVLGEAGELFF. The DNA of the CDR3 is TGTGCCAGCAGCTACGTGCTGGGGGAGGCCGGGGAGCTGTTTTTT.

The chain is built from TRBV6-5 and TRBJ1-5; D might be TRBD1 (6 bases). CDR3 size: 15 residues. The V gene's germline CDR1 is MNHEY and CDR2 SVGAGI. V shed 7 bases and J shed 4 bases, with 17 bases lying between them. In DNA form, the CDR3 reads TGTGCCAGCACCCAGAGGGGGAGGGGGAATCAGCCCCAGCATTTT. Translation gives CASTQRGRGNQPQHF.

This chain links TRBV29-1 with TRBJ2-3; a possible D gene is TRBD2 (5 bases). CDR3 length equals 14 residues. The ends were cut back, 4 bases at V and 2 bases at J, with 13 bases in the middle. Germline V gene lookup returns CDR1 SQVTM and CDR2 ANQGSEA. In nucleotides, the CDR3 is TGCAGCGTTGGTCGACTAACCAACACAGATACGCAGTATTTT. Protein: CSVGRLTNTDTQYF.

The chain links TRBV11-2 to TRBJ1-4; D perhaps matches TRBD1 (5 bases). Germline CDR1 reads SGHAT; CDR2 reads FQNNGV. There are 17 residues in the CDR3. V lost 3 bases and J 0 bases, leaving 14 bases between the germline ends. The CDR3 is CASSFFSGGATNEKLFF. CDR3 DNA: TGTGCCAGCAGCTTTTTCTCTGGGGGGGCAACTAATGAAAAACTGTTTTTT.

The chain employs TRBV6-5 and TRBJ1-2; the D gene is possibly TRBD1 (5 bases). The CDR3 has 13 residues. Trimming removed 5 bases from V and 2 bases from J, with 9 bases in between. Looked up from germline, CDR1 is MNHEY and CDR2 is SVGAGI. Here the CDR3 reads CASSPDSNYGYTF. For the CDR3, the DNA is TGTGCCAGCAGTCCCGACAGCAACTATGGCTACACCTTC.

The V and J genes are TRBV5-1 and TRBJ2-5; 14 bases are shared with TRBD2. Germline V gives CDR1 SGHRS, CDR2 YFSETQ. CDR3 length: 18 amino acids. V shed 2 bases, J shed 1 base, and the junction held 7 bases outside the gene matches. The CDR3 DNA is TGCGCCAGCAGCTTATCCGGGACTAGCGGGAGCTCCCAAGAGACCCAGTACTTC. It codes for CASSLSGTSGSSQETQYF.

With respect to this clone: The same CDR3 also results from other DNA sequences found in this sample. The rearrangement joins TRBV9 to TRBJ2-7; 10 nucleotides align to TRBD1. After removal of 2 bases from V and 6 bases from J, the junction contained 5 bases not matched to a gene. Germline values: CDR1 SGDLS, CDR2 YYNGEE. CDR3 size: 14 residues. The DNA for the CDR3 is TGTGCCAGCAGCGTCGGGACAGGGGAAGGCGAGCAGTACTTC. Its protein product is CASSVGTGEGEQYF.

The rearrangement joins TRBV5-1 to TRBJ2-7; TRBD2 agrees at 9 bases. This CDR3 has 14 amino acids. With 3 bases clipped from V and 6 bases from J, the junction kept 7 bases outside the gene matches. Germline V gene lookup returns CDR1 SGHRS and CDR2 YFSETQ. CDR3 region: CASSSVAGVGEQYF. The DNA for the CDR3 is TGCGCCAGCAGCTCTGTAGCGGGAGTGGGCGAGCAGTACTTC.

The gene calls are TRBV11-2 and TRBJ2-7; TRBD1 matches at 9 bases. Per the germline V gene, CDR1 is SGHAT and CDR2 is FQNNGV. Trimming removed 9 bases from V and 5 bases from J; junction bases left unmatched: 8. This CDR3 region has 13 residues. Here the CDR3 DNA reads TGTGCCAGTAACCGGGACAGGGCCCACGAGCAGTACTTC. Amino acid sequence: CASNRDRAHEQYF. The complete variable domain, with remaining parts taken from reference TRBV11-2 and TRBJ2-7, reads EAGVAQSPRYKIIEKRQSVAFWCNPISGHATLYWYQQILGQGPKLLIQFQNNGVVDDSQLPKDRFSAERLKGVDSTLKIQPAKLEDSAVYLCASNRDRAHEQYFGPGTRLTVT.

The rearrangement links TRBV11-3 to TRBJ2-3; 11 bases agree with TRBD2. V shed 1 base, J shed 2 bases, and the junction held 2 bases outside the gene matches. The CDR3 is made up of 16 amino acids. Germline V lookup: CDR1 SGHNT, CDR2 YENEEA. CDR3 DNA sequence: TGTGCCAGCAGCTTAGGACTAGCGGGGTTCACAGATACGCAGTATTTT. Its protein product is CASSLGLAGFTDTQYF. Filled out from reference TRBV11-3 and TRBJ2-3, the complete variable domain reads EAGVVQSPRYKIIEKKQPVAFWCNPISGHNTLYWYLQNLGQGPELLIRYENEEAVDDSQLPKDRFSAERLKGVDSTLKIQPAELGDSAVYLCASSLGLAGFTDTQYFGPGTRLTVL.

Only one count was recorded for this clone. The rearrangement links TRBV6-1 to TRBJ2-1; TRBD2 matches 7 bases. Germline CDR1 and CDR2: MNHNS and SASEGT. The CDR3 sequence is 14 residues long. The V segment lost 3 bases and the J segment 7 bases; nucleotides outside the gene matches: 6. This chain's CDR3 is CASSERERINEQFF. CDR3 nucleotide sequence: TGTGCCAGCAGTGAGCGGGAGAGGATAAATGAGCAGTTCTTC.

The V gene is TRBV4-2, the J gene TRBJ1-5, with TRBD1 matching 7 bases. CDR1 and CDR2 (germline): LGHNA, YNFKEQ. The length of the CDR3 is 15 residues. Trimming took 1 base from V and 6 from J; bases not matched to a gene: 6. As DNA, the CDR3 is TGTGCCAGCAGCCAAGTGTGGGCAGGGGGTCAGCCCCAGCATTTT. Its translation: CASSQVWAGGQPQHF.

The chain links TRBV7-3 to TRBJ1-3; 7 bases agree with TRBD1. Germline CDR1 reads SGHTA; CDR2 reads FQGTGA. This CDR3 contains 16 residues. The ends lost 5 bases at V and 0 bases at J; junction bases unmatched: 7. The CDR3 loop reads CASSISGGNSGNTIYF. In nucleotides, the CDR3 is TGTGCCAGCAGCATATCAGGGGGAAACTCTGGAAACACCATATATTTT.

In this sample, this clone turned up a few times. The CDR3 nucleotides read TGTGCCAGCAGTTTACGGTTCGGGACAGCTATCCCCCAAGAGACCCAGTACTTC. Amino acids: CASSLRFGTAIPQETQYF. The chain carries TRBV27 and TRBJ2-5; 7 bases are a match to TRBD1. The CDR3 spans 18 residues. The V gene's germline CDR1 is MNHEY and CDR2 SMNVEV (reference sequence). V was clipped by 2 bases and J by 1 base; unmatched bases: 13.

V and J are TRBV7-9 and TRBJ1-5, with D uncertain. This CDR3 is built from 14 residues. Germline V lookup: CDR1 SEHNR, CDR2 FQNEAQ (reference sequence). Trimming stripped 5 bases from V and 3 bases from J, with 11 bases between. In DNA, the CDR3 is TGTGCCAGCAGCGGCGATACAGACAATCAGCCCCAGCATTTT. Translation gives CASSGDTDNQPQHF. The whole variable domain, remainder taken from reference TRBV7-9 and TRBJ1-5, is DTGVSQNPRHKITKRGQNVTFRCDPISEHNRLYWYRQTLGQGPEFLTYFQNEAQLEKSRLLSDRFSAERPKGSFSTLEIQRTEQGDSAMYLCASSGDTDNQPQHFGDGTRLSIL.

This clone was found a few times. The chain is built from TRBV19 and TRBJ2-5, with 9 bases lining up with TRBD2. The germline V gene encodes CDR1 LNHDA and CDR2 SQIVND (reference sequence). The CDR3 is 15 residues long. The trim removed 3 bases at V and 4 bases at J, leaving 6 bases unmatched. CDR3 sequence reads: CASSMAGGPRETQYF. CDR3 in DNA: TGTGCCAGTAGTATGGCGGGAGGGCCCCGAGAGACCCAGTACTTC.

The CDR3 nucleotides are TGCGCCAGCAGCCTCTTGGGGGCCAGCTCCTACGAGCAGTACTTC. Translated, it gives CASSLLGASSYEQYF. The rearrangement uses TRBV5-1 and TRBJ2-7; the D gene is possibly TRBD1 (6 bases). This CDR3 region has 15 residues. Germline-derived CDR1 and CDR2 are SGHRS and YFSETQ. The ends were cut back, 4 bases at V and 0 bases at J, with 14 bases in the middle.

The V and J genes are TRBV24-1 and TRBJ2-3, with 8 nucleotides matching TRBD2. CDR3 length: 17 amino acids. Germline loops: CDR1 KGHDR, CDR2 SFDVKD. V trimming: 4 bases; J trimming: 5 bases; junction bases outside the gene matches: 13. CDR3 region: CATSDPRGAGAGDTQYF. CDR3 in DNA: TGTGCCACCAGTGACCCTAGGGGAGCGGGGGCGGGAGATACGCAGTATTTT.

The chain is built from TRBV2 and TRBJ2-7, with a possible D match to TRBD1 (5 bases). The germline CDR1 and CDR2 sequences are SNHLY and FYNNEI. V lost 6 bases, J lost 5 bases, and 8 bases lay in between. The CDR3 is 11 amino acids. The CDR3 nucleotides are TGTGCCAGCAGGTGGGGCAACGAGCAGTACTTC. Translating gives CASRWGNEQYF.

The V and J genes are TRBV15 and TRBJ2-7, with D possibly matching TRBD1 (6 bases). V was clipped by 1 base and J by 5 bases, with 12 bases between them. CDR1 is LNHNV, CDR2 YYDKDF, per germline (reference sequence). The CDR3 spans 14 residues. CDR3 nucleotide sequence: TGTGCCACCAGCAGAGGGCGGACAGCGAACGAGCAGTACTTC. Translated, it gives CATSRGRTANEQYF.

Note on this clone: Sequence at one end of the junction differs from germline and may be a read error. V is TRBV20-1 and J is TRBJ1-1, with a possible D match to TRBD1 (5 bases). This CDR3 has 9 residues. Germline V CDR1 and CDR2: DFQATT, SNEGSKA (reference sequence). CDR3 sequence: CSASPGVQF. The CDR3 DNA follows: TGCAGTGCTAGCCCGGGGGTTCAGTTT.

Here the CDR3 reads CASSLAYGYTF. The CDR3 DNA follows: TGTGCCAGCAGCTTGGCTTATGGCTACACCTTC. The rearrangement links TRBV5-8 to TRBJ1-2; no firm D call. The CDR3 consists of 11 residues. Deletions cut 0 bases from V and 5 bases from J, with 2 bases between. In germline, CDR1 is SGHTS, CDR2 YDEGEE.

This chain connects TRBV2 to TRBJ1-1, with D possibly TRBD1 on 6 matching bases. Trimming shortened V by 7 bases and J by 4 bases, and 13 bases separated the two germline ends. Per germline, CDR1 SNHLY and CDR2 FYNNEI. The CDR3 length is 13 residues. The CDR3 sequence: CASNLLQGTEAFF. The CDR3 DNA sequence: TGTGCCAGCAATCTACTACAGGGCACTGAAGCTTTCTTT.

The rearrangement joins TRBV7-2 to TRBJ2-3; 8 nucleotides match TRBD2. Trimming removed 1 base from V and 4 bases from J; junction bases left unmatched: 10. The CDR3 totals 17 residues. CDR1 and CDR2 (germline): SGHTA, FQGNSA. The CDR3 region has the DNA TGTGCCAGCAGCTTAGGGGAAGCGGGAGTAGAAGCAGATACGCAGTATTTT. It encodes CASSLGEAGVEADTQYF.